A single T cell receptor beta chain is shown here with its context. Germline CDR1 is LGHDT and CDR2 is YNNKEL (reference sequence). The trim removed 1 base at V and 4 bases at J, leaving 10 bases unmatched. CDR3 size: 17 residues. This specimen belongs to a study of blood T cell repertoires in COVID-19. As originally analysed: Amplification of reference gene primers was used by the study to estimate nucleated cell counts. Generated by immunoSEQ multiplex PCR, the TCRdb table keeps only in-frame clones and is missing some. V and J calls and clone size come straight from that table; D and trimming were deduced from the DNA. Of roughly 38,000 clones in the sample, 70% to 90% were seen once.

The sequenced material came from peripheral blood. The source is a man aged 55 to 70 in a cohort sampled during active COVID-19. The chain carries TRBV3-1 (or the pseudogene TRBV3-2) and TRBJ2-1; 7 nucleotides align to TRBD2. DNA for the CDR3: TGTGCCAGCAGCCAAGTTGCTCGGGCTAGCGGTTACAATGAGCAGTTCTTC. This sequence encodes CASSQVARASGYNEQFF.